This T cell receptor (beta chain) comes out of a study of shared clonotypes between healthy human individuals. As for the study in general: For every donor, three CD4 naive, three CD4 memory, two CD8 naive and one CD8 memory plates were used.

On this clone itself: As yet, its antigen is unknown.

Trimming removed 5 bases from V and 0 bases from J, with 11 bases in between. The CDR3 runs to 14 residues. Germline V lookup: CDR1 SEHNR, CDR2 FQNEAQ (reference sequence). Study findings and constraints: Rarefaction curves obtained for sorted subsets showed sequencing incomplete despite large depth. Among several donors, about 4.6% of naive CD4 clonotypes were found in common.

At deep level, the assay was performed. TCRdb's copy holds only in-frame clones and misses some; the assay was immunoSEQ multiplex PCR. The data hold about 1,800,000 clones, with around 96% observed a single time. CD8 cells classed as naive were CD45RO-negative and positively selected for CCR7, excluding terminally differentiated effector memory CD45RA+ cells. The chain carries TRBV7-9 and TRBJ2-7; D unclear. This sequence originates from a man between 18 and 35 years old in good health. Sequencing was carried out using naive CD8+ T cells sorted from blood. DNA of the CDR3: TGTGCCAGCAGCATTGACTCGAGCTCCTACGAGCAGTACTTC. Its translation: CASSIDSSSYEQYF.